This T cell receptor (beta chain) is drawn from a study of blood T cell repertoires in COVID-19. At the level of the study: Collection of acute and convalescent COVID-19 samples took place in the United States, Italy and Spain. Sources were T cells, B-cell-depleted T cells, or PBMCs; the material itself was cDNA or gDNA.

There are 14 residues in the CDR3. The V and J ends lost 6 bases and 0 bases respectively, with 9 bases between them. Germline V lookup: CDR1 MDHEN, CDR2 SYDVKM. Original handling: The assay estimated nucleated cells by amplifying reference gene primers. Repertoires were generated with immunoSEQ multiplex PCR, while TCRdb's copy carries only in-frame clones and drops some. The V and J calls and clone size are taken from that table; D and trimming were inferred from the DNA. The sample has 300,000 to 400,000 clones; around nine tenths are singletons. Sequenced input: peripheral blood. The V and J genes are TRBV28 and TRBJ1-5; no clear D gene. The clonotype originates from a woman aged 18-30 years who had recovered from COVID-19. CDR3 in amino acids: CASSRSGSNQPQHF. The CDR3 nucleotides are TGTGCCAGCAGCCGGAGTGGTAGCAATCAGCCCCAGCATTTT.